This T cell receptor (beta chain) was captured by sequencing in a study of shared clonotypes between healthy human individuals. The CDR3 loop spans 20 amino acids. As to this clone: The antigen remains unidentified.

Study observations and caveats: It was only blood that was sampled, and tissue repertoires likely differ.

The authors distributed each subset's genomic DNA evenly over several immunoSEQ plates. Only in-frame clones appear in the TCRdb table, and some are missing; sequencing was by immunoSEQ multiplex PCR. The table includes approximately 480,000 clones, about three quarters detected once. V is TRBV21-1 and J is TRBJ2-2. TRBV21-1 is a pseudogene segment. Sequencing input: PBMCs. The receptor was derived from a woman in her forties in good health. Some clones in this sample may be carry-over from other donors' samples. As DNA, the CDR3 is TGTGCCAGCAGCCACATCCCAACCAGCACGCCTGGGAACTGGCGTTCTGAGCTGTTTTTT. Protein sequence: CASSHIPTSTPGNWRSELFF.